The 31 T cell receptor beta chains listed next were all sequenced from one sample in a study of shared clonotypes between healthy human individuals. Using immunoSEQ multiplex PCR, the repertoire was profiled, and TCRdb retains in-frame clones only, with some absent. The sample records approximately 2,000,000 clones, roughly 93% being singletons. Only CD45RO-negative cells positively selected for CCR7 counted as naive CD8 cells, so terminally differentiated effector memory CD45RA+ cells were excluded. Sequenced sample: naive CD8+ T cells from PBMCs. The receptors derive from a man between 18 and 29 years old in good health. Some clones in this sample may be carry-over from other donors' samples.

Details on this clone: Other DNA sequences from this sample encode an identical CDR3 as well. CDR3 protein: CASSQGSYEQYF. CDR3 bases: TGTGCCAGCAGCCAAGGGTCCTACGAGCAGTACTTC. This chain joins TRBV14 and TRBJ2-7; no clear D gene. V was cut by 1 base and J by 1 base, with 2 bases left in between. CDR3 length: 12 residues. Germline CDR1 SGHDN, CDR2 FVKESK. Complete variable domain (other parts from reference TRBV14 and TRBJ2-7): EAGVTQFPSHSVIEKGQTVTLRCDPISGHDNLYWYRRVMGKEIKFLLHFVKESKQDESGMPNNRFLAERTGGTYSTLKVQPAELEDSGVYFCASSQGSYEQYFGPGTRLTVT.

The gene calls are TRBV27 and TRBJ2-2; D is unresolved. Trimming removed 5 bases at V and 2 bases at J, with 9 bases between. CDR1 is MNHEY, CDR2 SMNVEV, per germline (reference sequence). CDR3 length: 14 amino acids. The CDR3 sequence: CASSPYPNTGELFF. Written as DNA, the CDR3 is TGTGCCAGCAGTCCATACCCCAACACCGGGGAGCTGTTTTTT.

The J gene is TRBJ2-7, the V gene TRBV30; no firm D call. The CDR3 length is 14 residues. Trimming took off 1 base at V and 0 bases at J, with 10 bases between the two ends. The germline V gene encodes CDR1 GTSNPN and CDR2 SVGIG (reference sequence). The CDR3 loop is CAWSGTLVSYEQYF. In nucleotides, the CDR3 is TGTGCCTGGAGTGGGACCCTTGTCTCCTACGAGCAGTACTTC.

The chain uses TRBV2 and TRBJ1-2, with 7 bases aligning to TRBD1. This CDR3 region has 16 residues. The J segment lost 4 bases and the V segment lost 6 bases, leaving 14 bases of the junction unmatched. Germline V gives CDR1 SNHLY, CDR2 FYNNEI. CDR3 nucleotide sequence: TGTGCCAGCAGGAACCCTGACAGGGAAACCGCCTATGGCTACACCTTC. Translated: CASRNPDRETAYGYTF.

This chain uses TRBV28 with TRBJ2-3, with TRBD1 matching over 7 bases. The CDR3 has 18 residues. Unmatched junction bases numbered 11, after V lost 2 bases and J lost 0 bases. Germline CDR1 and CDR2: MDHEN and SYDVKM. The CDR3 DNA sequence: TGTGCCAGCAGTTTAAGTCGACAGGGCCCTTTGAGCACAGATACGCAGTATTTT. This sequence encodes CASSLSRQGPLSTDTQYF. Supplemented by reference TRBV28 and TRBJ2-3, the full variable domain reads DVKVTQSSRYLVKRTGEKVFLECVQDMDHENMFWYRQDPGLGLRLIYFSYDVKMKEKGDIPEGYSVSREKKERFSLILESASTNQTSMYLCASSLSRQGPLSTDTQYFGPGTRLTVL.

J is TRBJ2-7 and V is TRBV4-2; the D gene could be TRBD1 or TRBD2 (5 bases each). Germline values: CDR1 LGHNA, CDR2 YNFKEQ. V gave up 3 bases and J gave up 0 bases, with 15 bases separating them. CDR3 length: 16 residues. The chain's CDR3 is CASSHIGTVSSYEQYF. For the CDR3, the DNA is TGTGCCAGCAGCCACATCGGGACGGTGAGCTCCTACGAGCAGTACTTC.

This rearrangement joins TRBV6-5 to TRBJ2-3; D is unclear. This CDR3 region has 16 residues. Looked up from germline, CDR1 is MNHEY and CDR2 is SVGAGI. The V end lost 0 bases, the J end lost 0 bases, and 10 bases lay between the germline ends. The CDR3 DNA reads as TGTGCCAGCAGTTACTCGAGTGGAACTAGCACAGATACGCAGTATTTT. It yields the protein CASSYSSGTSTDTQYF.

The gene calls are TRBV2 and TRBJ1-1, with D maybe TRBD1 (6 bases). Looked up from germline, CDR1 is SNHLY and CDR2 is FYNNEI. Trimming removed 8 bases from V and 3 bases from J, with 13 bases in between. This CDR3 has 13 residues. CDR3 nucleotide sequence: TGTGCCAGCGCCCTTGGGGGGCACACTGAAGCTTTCTTT. The encoded protein is CASALGGHTEAFF.

The chain has TRBV7-9 and TRBJ2-3; D remains unclear. This CDR3 has 14 amino acids. Germline CDR1 is SEHNR and CDR2 is FQNEAQ (reference sequence). The V and J ends lost 1 base and 2 bases respectively, with 7 bases between them. The CDR3 is CASSLVLTTDTQYF. Written as DNA, the CDR3 is TGTGCCAGCAGCTTAGTATTGACCACAGATACGCAGTATTTT.

The rearrangement links TRBV4-3 to TRBJ2-2, with 8 nucleotides matching TRBD1. This CDR3 is 17 amino acids long. V gave up 0 bases and J gave up 7 bases; unmatched junction bases: 10. CDR1 LGHNA and CDR2 YSLEER come from the germline V gene. The CDR3 DNA sequence: TGCGCCAGCAGCCAAGATTGGGCAGGGGGCGCGAGCGGGGAGCTGTTTTTT. Amino acids: CASSQDWAGGASGELFF.

The chain combines TRBV5-1 with TRBJ2-3; 7 nucleotides line up with TRBD1. The CDR3 is made up of 15 amino acids. Trimming took 3 bases from V and 2 from J; bases not matched to a gene: 6. Germline CDR1 and CDR2: SGHRS and YFSETQ. The CDR3 bases are TGCGCCAGCAGCTCCCAACAGGGGACCACAGATACGCAGTATTTT. Protein sequence: CASSSQQGTTDTQYF.

This chain uses TRBV5-6 with TRBJ2-6; either TRBD1 or TRBD2 may supply D (5 bases each). The CDR3 runs to 17 residues. Germline V gene lookup returns CDR1 SGHDT and CDR2 YYEEEE. V was shortened by 7 bases and J by 0 bases, with 17 bases between the two germline ends. This CDR3 is CASSTSGTISGANVLTF. CDR3 nucleotides: TGTGCCAGCTCGACCTCTGGGACCATCTCTGGGGCCAACGTCCTGACTTTC.

V and J are TRBV25-1 and TRBJ2-5; 7 bases fit TRBD2. The last part of the DNA fits TRBJ2-7 better; the J call may be wrong. The CDR3 totals 14 residues. Germline V CDR1 and CDR2: MGHDK, SYGVNS. CDR3 residues: CASSVSGRGYEQYF. The CDR3 nucleotides read TGTGCCAGCAGTGTAAGTGGGAGGGGCTACGAGCAGTACTTC.

The rearrangement joins TRBV27 to TRBJ2-3, with TRBD1 as a possible D gene (7 bases). This CDR3 spans 16 amino acids. Trimming shortened V by 4 bases and J by 3 bases, and 17 bases separated the two germline ends. Germline CDR1 reads MNHEY; CDR2 reads SMNVEV (reference sequence). Written as DNA, the CDR3 is TGTGCCAGCAGTTCCGCCAGGGGGACTGGTACAGATACGCAGTATTTT. It specifies CASSSARGTGTDTQYF.

CDR3 nucleotides: TGTGCCAGCAGTGGACCGACTAGCGGGAGACGGTGGACCGGGGAGCTGTTTTTT. Protein sequence: CASSGPTSGRRWTGELFF. This chain links TRBV27 with TRBJ2-2; TRBD2 matches at 12 bases. The CDR3 consists of 18 residues. V lost 5 bases to trimming and J lost 5 bases; unmatched junction nucleotides: 12. Germline V lookup: CDR1 MNHEY, CDR2 SMNVEV (reference sequence).

The rearrangement links TRBV10-3 to TRBJ2-7; D is perhaps TRBD1 (6 bases). The CDR3 length is 14 residues. Germline V gene sequence: CDR1 ENHRY, CDR2 SYGVKD. Trimming left V 3 bases short and J 5 bases short, with 14 bases between. DNA for the CDR3: TGTGCCATCAGTGAAGAGGGGGAGTTGCACGAGCAGTACTTC. Its translation: CAISEEGELHEQYF.

CDR3 loop: CASSLAPIDTQYF. DNA for the CDR3: TGTGCCAGCAGCTTAGCGCCTATCGATACGCAGTATTTT. The chain has TRBV7-6 and TRBJ2-3; the D is unclear. The V and J ends lost 0 bases and 6 bases respectively, with 7 bases between them. CDR1 SGHVS and CDR2 FNYEAQ come from the germline V gene. CDR3 length: 13 amino acids.

The genes are TRBV11-2 and TRBJ2-3; TRBD2 matches at 11 bases. Trimming at V came to 1 base and at J to 6 bases, leaving 3 bases not matched to a gene. Per the germline V gene, CDR1 is SGHAT and CDR2 is FQNNGV. The CDR3 contains 15 residues. In DNA, the CDR3 is TGTGCCAGCAGCTTAGGGACTAGCGGGTGGGATACGCAGTATTTT. Amino acid sequence: CASSLGTSGWDTQYF.

The rearrangement joins TRBV6-6 to TRBJ2-3; 8 bases map to TRBD2. The junction had 13 bases not matched to a gene; V was cut back by 7 bases and J by 4 bases. This CDR3 region has 16 residues. Germline loops: CDR1 MNHNY, CDR2 SVGAGI (reference sequence). CDR3 sequence reads: CASTAYPGGGPDTQYF. In DNA, the CDR3 is TGTGCCAGCACCGCTTATCCGGGAGGGGGACCAGATACGCAGTATTTT.

The gene calls are TRBV19 and TRBJ2-1; the D gene could be TRBD1 or TRBD2 (5 bases each). Germline values: CDR1 LNHDA, CDR2 SQIVND (reference sequence). CDR3 length equals 13 residues. V lost 8 bases and J 2 bases, leaving 10 bases between the germline ends. CDR3 protein: CASGGAAYNEQFF. The DNA for the CDR3 is TGTGCCAGTGGGGGAGCGGCCTACAATGAGCAGTTCTTC. Full variable domain (remainder filled in from reference TRBV19 and TRBJ2-1): DGGITQSPKYLFRKEGQNVTLSCEQNLNHDAMYWYRQDPGQGLRLIYYSQIVNDFQKGDIAEGYSVSREKKESFPLTVTSAQKNPTAFYLCASGGAAYNEQFFGPGTRLTVL.

A note on this clone: Different DNA sequences within this sample yield the same CDR3. This chain links TRBV5-6 with TRBJ2-7; either TRBD1 or TRBD2 may fit D (5 bases each). The germline gives CDR1 SGHDT, CDR2 YYEEEE. The V and J ends lost 0 bases and 1 base respectively, with 11 bases between them. The CDR3 contains 15 residues. The CDR3 nucleotides are TGTGCCAGCAGCTTGGGGGCTGGGGGATCCTACGAGCAGTACTTC. Amino acid sequence: CASSLGAGGSYEQYF.

The chain combines TRBV29-1 with TRBJ1-2; TRBD1 might be the D (6 bases). Germline CDR1 is SQVTM and CDR2 is ANQGSEA. CDR3 length equals 13 residues. The germline V and J ends were trimmed by 5 bases and 8 bases, with 18 bases remaining between them. The DNA for the CDR3 is TGCAGCGTTCCTACAGGGACGAAGGGAGGCTACACCTTC. Its protein product is CSVPTGTKGGYTF.

This chain links TRBV7-9 with TRBJ1-5, with D tentatively TRBD1 (6 bases). The V gene lost 3 bases and the J gene lost 0 bases, with 18 bases spanning the gap. The CDR3 has 18 amino acids. Germline CDR1 and CDR2: SEHNR and FQNEAQ (reference sequence). DNA for the CDR3: TGTGCCAGCAGCTTGGTTCCGACAGGAGACTATAGCAATCAGCCCCAGCATTTT. It translates to CASSLVPTGDYSNQPQHF.

The chain links TRBV7-9 to TRBJ2-3, with TRBD1 matching 8 bases. J was trimmed by 4 bases and V by 5 bases; bases with no gene match: 14. The germline V gene has CDR1 SEHNR and CDR2 FQNEAQ (reference sequence). The CDR3 runs to 17 residues. The CDR3 here is CASSPEGGQGGADTQYF. The CDR3 DNA reads TGTGCCAGCAGCCCCGAAGGAGGACAGGGTGGGGCAGATACGCAGTATTTT.

About this clone: Other DNA sequences in the sample encode the same CDR3. The genes are TRBV27 and TRBJ2-1; D is undetermined. The CDR3 has 12 amino acids. The V and J ends lost 3 bases and 6 bases respectively, with 6 bases between them. Looked up from germline, CDR1 is MNHEY and CDR2 is SMNVEV (reference sequence). In DNA, the CDR3 is TGTGCCAGCAGTTTTCGGGCCAATGAGCAGTTCTTC. Translation: CASSFRANEQFF.

This clone has only a few counts. J is TRBJ1-1 and V is TRBV27; D is ambiguous. This CDR3 contains 13 residues. V dropped 3 bases and J dropped 3 bases, with 8 bases sitting between them. The germline V gene encodes CDR1 MNHEY and CDR2 SMNVEV (reference sequence). The CDR3 coding sequence is TGTGCCAGCAGTTTCTCGGGATACACTGAAGCTTTCTTT. It codes for CASSFSGYTEAFF.

The chain uses TRBV12-5 and TRBJ2-5; TRBD2 might be the D (6 bases). The V gene's germline CDR1 is LGHNT and CDR2 FRNRAP. V was pared by 6 bases and J by 4 bases, with 18 bases between. CDR3 length: 15 amino acids. CDR3 in DNA: TGTGCTAGTGGCCCCGGGGGTGGGATTCGAGAGACCCAGTACTTC. It translates to CASGPGGGIRETQYF.

As to this clone: Other nucleotide sequences from this sample produce the same CDR3. This chain joins TRBV18 and TRBJ2-3; D gene uncertain. V was cut by 6 bases and J by 5 bases, with 6 bases left in between. Germline values: CDR1 KGHSH, CDR2 LQKENI. The CDR3 length is 11 residues. CDR3 coding DNA: TGTGCCAGCTCCCCTGGAGATACGCAGTATTTT. It translates to CASSPGDTQYF.

The chain recombines TRBV21-1 with TRBJ2-3; the table's D call, TRBD2, was not checked against the DNA. TRBV21-1 is annotated as a pseudogene. CDR3 size: 18 residues. CDR3 loop: CASSSGGTSGSSTDTQYF. The CDR3 bases are TGTGCCAGCAGCTCAGGGGGGACTAGCGGGAGTTCCACAGATACGCAGTATTTT.

The chain links TRBV11-2 to TRBJ1-6; no clear D. Germline V gene sequence: CDR1 SGHAT, CDR2 FQNNGV. Trimming took 0 bases from V and 6 from J, leaving 9 bases between them. The CDR3 runs 15 residues. CDR3 sequence: CASSLDPGSNSPLHF. The CDR3 DNA reads TGTGCCAGCAGCTTAGATCCCGGATCTAATTCACCCCTCCACTTT.

This clone was picked up one time. The same CDR3 arises from other DNA sequences in this sample as well. This chain connects TRBV7-9 to TRBJ2-1; maybe TRBD1 (6 bases). CDR3 length equals 13 residues. Trimming shortened V by 1 base and J by 7 bases, and 8 bases separated the two germline ends. The germline V gene has CDR1 SEHNR and CDR2 FQNEAQ (reference sequence). The DNA of the CDR3 is TGTGCCAGCAGCTTAGACAGGGTAAATGAGCAGTTCTTC. It specifies CASSLDRVNEQFF.